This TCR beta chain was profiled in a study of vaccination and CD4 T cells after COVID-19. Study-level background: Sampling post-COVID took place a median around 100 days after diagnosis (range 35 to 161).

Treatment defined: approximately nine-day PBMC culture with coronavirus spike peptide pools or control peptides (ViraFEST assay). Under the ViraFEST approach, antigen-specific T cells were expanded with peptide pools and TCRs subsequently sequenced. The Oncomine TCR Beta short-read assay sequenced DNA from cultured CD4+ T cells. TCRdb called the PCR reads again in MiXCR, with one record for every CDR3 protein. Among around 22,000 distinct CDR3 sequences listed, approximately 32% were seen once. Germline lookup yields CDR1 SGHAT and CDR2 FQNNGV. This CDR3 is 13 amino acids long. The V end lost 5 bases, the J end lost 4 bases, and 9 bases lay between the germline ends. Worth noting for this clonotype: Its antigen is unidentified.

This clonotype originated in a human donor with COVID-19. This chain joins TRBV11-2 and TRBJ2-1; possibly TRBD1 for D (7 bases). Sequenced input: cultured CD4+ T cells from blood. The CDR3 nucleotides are TGTGCCAGCAGCGCGGGACAGTACAATGAGCAGTTCTTC. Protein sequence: CASSAGQYNEQFF.